Presented here are 31 T cell receptor beta chains from one specimen sequenced in a study of blood T cell repertoires in COVID-19. The repertoire was sequenced with immunoSEQ multiplex PCR; TCRdb's copy has only in-frame clones and lacks some. The sample holds 300,000 to 400,000 clones; 88% are singletons and the top ten take approximately 7.4%. The source material was peripheral blood. The receptors originated from a woman aged 70-85 years with COVID-19, enrolled during active disease.

This clone was observed many times. The chain links TRBV24-1 to TRBJ2-2, with D maybe TRBD1 (6 bases). The CDR3 runs to 16 residues. CDR1 and CDR2 (germline): KGHDR, SFDVKD. V was cut by 3 bases and J by 7 bases, with 17 bases left in between. CDR3 in DNA: TGTGCCACCAGTGATCCTCAAGCAGGGGCCAACGGGGAGCTGTTTTTT. Its translation: CATSDPQAGANGELFF.

The genes are TRBV4-1 and TRBJ1-4; D unresolved. Per the germline V gene, CDR1 is MGHRA and CDR2 is YSYEKL. Trimming shortened V by 1 base and J by 5 bases, and 8 bases separated the two germline ends. The CDR3 extends over 14 amino acids. CDR3 DNA: TGCGCCAGCAGCCAAGCAGGTCGCAATGAAAAACTGTTTTTT. Amino acids: CASSQAGRNEKLFF.

The rearrangement joins TRBV6-2 or TRBV6-3 to TRBJ2-7, with D possibly being TRBD1 (6 bases). CDR3 size: 13 residues. Trimming took 3 bases from V and 6 from J, leaving 12 bases between them. The V gene's germline CDR1 is MNHEY and CDR2 SVGEGT. The chain's CDR3 is CASSYSDRSEQYF. As DNA, the CDR3 is TGTGCCAGCAGTTATTCGGACAGATCCGAGCAGTACTTC.

The chain joins TRBV6-1 to TRBJ1-2; D gene ambiguous. Germline V gives CDR1 MNHNS, CDR2 SASEGT. V lost 2 bases and J lost 7, with 17 bases in between. The CDR3 consists of 15 residues. DNA for the CDR3: TGTGCCAGCAGTGAAAATCCGCGGTGGTGGGTTGGCTACACCTTC. Protein sequence: CASSENPRWWVGYTF.

V is TRBV7-2 and J is TRBJ1-1; D may be TRBD1 (5 bases). Per germline, CDR1 SGHTA and CDR2 FQGNSA. The CDR3 has 14 residues. V was cut by 1 base and J by 8 bases, with 14 bases left in between. The DNA of the CDR3 is TGTGCCAGCAGCTTAGTGCGTTCCGGGGGAGAAGCTTTCTTT. It specifies CASSLVRSGGEAFF. The complete variable domain, with remaining parts taken from reference TRBV7-2 and TRBJ1-1, reads GAGVSQSPSNKVTEKGKDVELRCDPISGHTALYWYRQSLGQGLEFLIYFQGNSAPDKSGLPSDRFSAERTGGSVSTLTIQRTQQEDSAVYLCASSLVRSGGEAFFGQGTRLTVV.

This rearrangement joins TRBV19 to TRBJ2-1; tentative D call: TRBD1 (6 bases). V lost 6 bases to trimming and J lost 4 bases, with 7 bases between them. CDR3 length equals 12 residues. CDR1 is LNHDA and CDR2 is SQIVND in the germline V gene (reference sequence). CDR3 region: CASSQGYNEQFF. The CDR3 DNA sequence: TGTGCCAGTAGCCAGGGGTACAATGAGCAGTTCTTC.

This clone has a handful of counts. The chain recombines TRBV19 with TRBJ1-5; no reliable D call. The CDR3 is 15 amino acids. Between the trimmed V and J ends, which lost 7 bases and 3 bases, there was a span of 16 bases. Germline CDR1 is LNHDA and CDR2 is SQIVND (reference sequence). CDR3 amino acids: CASNYPRELNQPQHF. The CDR3 DNA follows: TGTGCCAGTAACTACCCTCGGGAGCTCAATCAGCCCCAGCATTTT.

This chain joins TRBV5-1 and TRBJ2-1; maybe TRBD2 (6 bases). V was shortened by 2 bases and J by 9 bases, with 15 bases between the two germline ends. CDR3 length: 14 residues. The V gene's germline CDR1 is SGHRS and CDR2 YFSETQ. The CDR3 reads CASSLPLDGGEQFF. Here the CDR3 DNA reads TGCGCCAGCAGCTTACCGCTAGACGGGGGTGAGCAGTTCTTC.

This sequence joins TRBV2 and TRBJ2-7; no definite D call. From germline, CDR1 is SNHLY and CDR2 FYNNEI. Trimming removed 4 bases at V and 3 bases at J, with 10 bases between. The CDR3 loop spans 13 amino acids. CDR3 nucleotides: TGTGCCAGCAGTGTCGGCCAGGACTACGAGCAGTACTTC. Protein sequence: CASSVGQDYEQYF.

V and J are TRBV7-9 and TRBJ1-2, with D unresolved. CDR1 is SEHNR and CDR2 is FQNEAQ in the germline V gene (reference sequence). The CDR3 is made up of 14 amino acids. Trimming stripped 5 bases from V and 1 base from J, with 11 bases between. The CDR3 here is CASSRGLNNYGYTF. The CDR3 DNA follows: TGTGCCAGCAGCCGAGGATTAAATAACTATGGCTACACCTTC. Based on the CDR3 plus reference TRBV7-9 and TRBJ1-2, the full variable domain is DTGVSQNPRHKITKRGQNVTFRCDPISEHNRLYWYRQTLGQGPEFLTYFQNEAQLEKSRLLSDRFSAERPKGSFSTLEIQRTEQGDSAMYLCASSRGLNNYGYTFGSGTRLTVV.

The chain has TRBV28 and TRBJ1-2; 7 nucleotides align to TRBD1. The length of the CDR3 is 12 residues. J was trimmed by 7 bases and V by 5 bases; bases with no gene match: 4. CDR1 is MDHEN and CDR2 is SYDVKM in the germline V gene. The CDR3 here is CASSPRQGGYTF. CDR3 nucleotide sequence: TGTGCCAGCAGTCCTCGACAGGGTGGCTACACCTTC.

This chain links TRBV5-6 with TRBJ1-2; perhaps TRBD1 as D (6 bases). V dropped 4 bases and J dropped 8 bases, with 15 bases sitting between them. There are 13 residues in the CDR3. The germline gives CDR1 SGHDT, CDR2 YYEEEE. Written as DNA, the CDR3 is TGTGCCAGCAGCCGCCCGACAGGCCCCGGCTACACCTTC. This translates into CASSRPTGPGYTF.

The genes are TRBV9 and TRBJ1-1; D possibly corresponds to TRBD1 (5 bases). CDR3 length equals 13 residues. Germline-derived CDR1 and CDR2 are SGDLS and YYNGEE. Trimming took off 0 bases at V and 8 bases at J, with 11 bases between the two ends. The CDR3 reads CASSVAPGPEAFF. In DNA, the CDR3 is TGTGCCAGCAGCGTAGCGCCAGGGCCAGAAGCTTTCTTT.

The rearrangement uses TRBV6-2 or TRBV6-3 and TRBJ1-2, with TRBD1 as a possible D gene (6 bases). This CDR3 is 14 amino acids long. Germline V gene data show CDR1 as MNHEY and CDR2 as SVGEGT. V dropped 6 bases and J dropped 2 bases, with 13 bases sitting between them. The CDR3 here is CASSHRTGNYGYTF. The CDR3 DNA follows: TGTGCCAGCAGCCACAGAACAGGGAACTATGGCTACACCTTC.

The V and J genes are TRBV11-3 and TRBJ1-1; D unclear. Germline V gene lookup returns CDR1 SGHNT and CDR2 YENEEA. The CDR3 is 13 amino acids. V was shortened by 2 bases and J by 1 base, with 5 bases between the two germline ends. CDR3 region: CASSLHTNTEAFF. In DNA, the CDR3 is TGTGCCAGCAGCTTACACACGAACACTGAAGCTTTCTTT.

The genes are TRBV4-1 and TRBJ1-2, with D maybe TRBD1 (5 bases). V dropped 0 bases and J dropped 6 bases, with 14 bases sitting between them. CDR3 length: 15 residues. From germline, CDR1 is MGHRA and CDR2 YSYEKL. CDR3 amino acids: CASSQDHWGVNGYTF. CDR3 sequence (DNA): TGCGCCAGCAGCCAAGATCATTGGGGGGTGAATGGCTACACCTTC.

V usage is TRBV10-1 and J usage is TRBJ1-6, with D tentatively TRBD1 (6 bases). The length of the CDR3 is 15 residues. Germline-derived CDR1 and CDR2 are WNHNN and SYGVQD (reference sequence). V was trimmed by 0 bases and J by 14 bases, leaving 17 bases between them. CDR3 in DNA: TGCGCCAGCAGTGAGTCGATGGGCAGGGGAACGACCCTCCACTTT. Its translation is CASSESMGRGTTLHF.

The chain carries TRBV19 and TRBJ2-3; 10 bases are shared with TRBD2. Germline CDR1 LNHDA, CDR2 SQIVND (reference sequence). Losses at the gene ends were 7 bases for V and 6 bases for J; bases not matched to a gene: 22. This CDR3 spans 19 amino acids. The CDR3 spells CASNVNHRFQRGGEDTQYF. CDR3 in DNA: TGTGCCAGTAACGTTAACCACCGGTTCCAGCGGGGGGGCGAGGATACGCAGTATTTT.

This chain joins TRBV19 and TRBJ1-1, with 7 bases matching TRBD1. The CDR3 runs to 15 residues. The germline V gene has CDR1 LNHDA and CDR2 SQIVND (reference sequence). The V gene end was trimmed by 5 bases and the J gene end by 4 bases; junction bases not matched to a gene: 10. The CDR3 DNA follows: TGTGCCAGTAGTGTAGGGACAGCCCGCGCCACTGAAGCTTTCTTT. It yields the protein CASSVGTARATEAFF.

CDR3 loop: CASSVRPGLAGKETQYF. The DNA of the CDR3 is TGTGCCAGCAGCGTTCGTCCAGGACTAGCGGGAAAAGAGACCCAGTACTTC. The chain links TRBV9 to TRBJ2-5; 12 nucleotides agree with TRBD2. Germline CDR1 is SGDLS and CDR2 is YYNGEE. There are 17 residues in the CDR3. V shed 2 bases, J shed 3 bases, and the junction held 8 bases outside the gene matches.

The CDR3 region is CASSRLAGAYEQYF. The CDR3 nucleotides are TGTGCCAGCAGTAGACTAGCGGGAGCCTACGAGCAGTACTTC. The chain joins TRBV2 to TRBJ2-7; TRBD2 aligns across 12 bases. CDR3 length: 14 residues. From germline, CDR1 is SNHLY and CDR2 FYNNEI. The junction had 1 base not matched to a gene; V was cut back by 5 bases and J by 2 bases.

V is TRBV11-2 and J is TRBJ1-4, with D possibly being TRBD1 (5 bases). Germline assignment: CDR1 SGHAT and CDR2 FQNNGV. The ends were cut back, 4 bases at V and 10 bases at J, with 19 bases in the middle. CDR3 size: 15 residues. CDR3 loop: CASSSLRDGGRKLFF. Written as DNA, the CDR3 is TGTGCCAGCAGCTCCTTACGGGACGGAGGGCGAAAACTGTTTTTT.

The CDR3 spells CASSRQGRDSYEQYF. In nucleotides, the CDR3 is TGTGCCAGCAGCCGACAGGGGCGAGACTCCTACGAGCAGTACTTC. This chain connects TRBV6-5 to TRBJ2-7; 8 bases match TRBD1. J gave up 0 bases and V 6 bases, and 7 bases lay outside the gene matches. This CDR3 contains 15 residues. Germline-derived CDR1 and CDR2 are MNHEY and SVGAGI.

The V and J genes are TRBV6-5 and TRBJ1-4, with 9 bases aligning to TRBD1. The V and J ends lost 3 bases and 7 bases, in that order; junction bases with no gene match: 6. Germline CDR1 reads MNHEY; CDR2 reads SVGAGI. CDR3 size: 15 residues. The CDR3 here is CASSYQTGGSEKLFF. In DNA form, the CDR3 reads TGTGCCAGCAGTTATCAGACAGGGGGGTCTGAAAAACTGTTTTTT.

The chain has TRBV28 and TRBJ1-2; D is undetermined. This CDR3 region has 15 residues. The V end lost 5 bases, the J end lost 4 bases, and 17 bases lay between the germline ends. Per the germline V gene, CDR1 is MDHEN and CDR2 is SYDVKM. The DNA for the CDR3 is TGTGCCAGCAGTCACCAACGAGAGATCCTCTATGGCTACACCTTC. Translated, it gives CASSHQREILYGYTF.

This chain joins TRBV9 and TRBJ1-2; 9 bases fit TRBD1. Germline values: CDR1 SGDLS, CDR2 YYNGEE. The CDR3 extends over 14 amino acids. The V segment lost 2 bases and the J segment 7 bases; nucleotides outside the gene matches: 6. The CDR3 region has the DNA TGTGCCAGCAGCGTCAGTACAGGGGGCGGTGGCTACACCTTC. Amino acid sequence: CASSVSTGGGGYTF.

V and J are TRBV6-5 and TRBJ2-1, with 13 nucleotides matching TRBD2. The V gene end was trimmed by 2 bases and the J gene end by 10 bases; junction bases not matched to a gene: 8. The length of the CDR3 is 16 residues. The V gene's germline CDR1 is MNHEY and CDR2 SVGAGI. For the CDR3, the DNA is TGTGCCAGCAGTTACACTGGACTAGCGGGGGAGCACGAGCAGTTCTTC. Its protein product is CASSYTGLAGEHEQFF.

This sequence joins TRBV15 and TRBJ2-3; 9 bases fit TRBD2. This CDR3 region has 17 residues. V dropped 1 base and J dropped 3; count of bases not matched to a gene: 8. Germline CDR1 and CDR2: LNHNV and YYDKDF (reference sequence). CDR3 loop: CATSRGTLSGGTDTQYF. DNA for the CDR3: TGTGCCACCAGCAGAGGCACCCTGAGCGGGGGGACAGATACGCAGTATTTT.

The chain has TRBV9 and TRBJ2-3; 7 bases are shared with TRBD2. CDR1 SGDLS and CDR2 YYNGEE come from the germline V gene. V shed 1 base, J shed 6 bases, and the junction held 8 bases outside the gene matches. The CDR3 spans 15 residues. In nucleotides, the CDR3 is TGTGCCAGCAGCGTACTGGCGGGGGTAGGGGATACGCAGTATTTT. It yields the protein CASSVLAGVGDTQYF.

This chain uses TRBV4-3 with TRBJ2-1, with 8 bases matching TRBD2. J lost 7 bases, V lost 4 bases, and 9 bases had no gene match. The CDR3 is made up of 15 amino acids. Germline loops: CDR1 LGHNA, CDR2 YSLEER. The CDR3 sequence is CASSPGLEGENEQFF. In nucleotides, the CDR3 is TGCGCCAGCAGCCCGGGACTAGAAGGGGAAAATGAGCAGTTCTTC.

Of note for this clone: Different DNA sequences within this sample yield the same CDR3. This chain joins TRBV5-1 and TRBJ2-7; 10 bases are a match to TRBD1. CDR3 size: 15 residues. Germline-derived CDR1 and CDR2 are SGHRS and YFSETQ. The ends lost 4 bases at V and 0 bases at J; junction bases unmatched: 4. CDR3 region: CASSVGQGSSYEQYF. In DNA, the CDR3 is TGCGCCAGCAGCGTGGGACAGGGGTCCTCCTACGAGCAGTACTTC.